This TCR beta chain was sequenced for a study of shared clonotypes between healthy human individuals (TCRdb year 2020). For the study in its entirety: The cohort included three men and two women between 18 and 49 years of age. The study deeply sequenced blood TCR repertoires of about 5 healthy adults to estimate repertoire size and the extent of clonotype sharing between individuals. For each donor, CD4 naive and CD4 memory were each run on three plates, CD8 naive on two plates, and CD8 memory on one plate. To increase sequencing depth and limit assay-specific biases, different laboratories used diverse techniques to prepare libraries and sequence TCR repertoires. Per donor, leukapheresis produced somewhere between about 0.94 and 10 billion PBMCs.

Using the deep immunoSEQ assay, TCR CDR3 regions were amplified from genomic DNA by multiplex PCR. Extracted genomic DNA from each cell subset was distributed evenly across all wells of several immunoSEQ 96-well plates, and each plate was treated as a replicate. Each replicate PCR for sorted subsets received around 0.2 ug genomic DNA, equal to around 32,000 T cell genomes. The purified libraries were quantified using a Qubit 3.0 fluorometer, sized with a Bioanalyzer 2100, and then quantified again using the KAPA Library Quantification kit. Every immunoSEQ 96-well plate was sequenced on a dedicated single-read 150-cycle Illumina NextSeq 550 flow cell. On the study's bioinformatics: Because the immunoSEQ output held only junctional sequences and lacked quality scores, the filtering could not match the filtering applied to full-length reads. Sequences were annotated with PyIR, a Python wrapper for IgBLAST v1.9, using IMGT germline references to assign V/J genes and CDR3. Reads were removed for weak V/J assignments (E-value above 1e-6), missing CDR3, stop codons, out-of-frame junctions, or ambiguous translated residues. V3J clonotypes were defined by identical inferred V gene, J gene, and CDR3 amino acid sequence. The percentage overlap between two repertoires was calculated by dividing the number of shared unique clonotypes by the size of the smaller repertoire. Three approaches were used to assess repertoire richness: RTK rarefaction, the Chao1 estimator, and Recon v2.1 estimates of unobserved clonotypes. OLGA was used to compute generation probabilities for all TCRbeta clonotypes that the gDNA method yielded from a handful of donors. TCRdb's version of the immuneACCESS table is confined to in-frame rearrangements and falls short of the full clone set. An unresolved V gene accounts for under half of the shortfall where checked; the remainder is of unknown origin. V, J and clone size are those of that table, while D and trimming were read from the DNA. Recorded for this sample are 2 million to 3 million clones; approximately 94% of them occurred a single time. The ten largest clones represent 0.14% of the sample.

What the study reported, not specific to this receptor: Compared with non-shared clonotypes, the clonotypes found in all four sorted-subset donors had higher generation probabilities. Because the study included a small number of donors, the genetic and exposure-history diversity represented was limited. Larger estimated clonotype richness was generally found for naive subsets than for memory subsets. Around 5.4% of naive CD4, 3.5% of naive CD8, approximately 2.2% of memory CD4, and 0.4% of memory CD8 clonotypes were shared across several donors. Pairwise subsampling led to the expectation that sequencing depth would affect the degree of clonotype sharing among donors. Sampling was limited to blood, and TCR repertoires in tissue likely differ from TCR repertoires in blood. Incomplete sequencing was indicated by rarefaction of sorted-subset datasets, despite the large sequencing depth.

V gives up 5 bases and J gives up 0 bases, and the segment between their germline ends measures 10 bases. The CDR3 sequence holds 15 residues, the cysteine and phenylalanine included. The only DNA kept is the CDR3, 45 bases in frame from the first base. The germline V gene encodes CDR1 LNHDA and CDR2 SQIVND (reference sequence). Healthy HIV-negative adults with no recently reported acute infections or vaccinations were included as donors. Every donor was a Caucasian adult residing in Nashville, Tennessee, USA. CD4+ T cells were enriched by magnetic negative selection; naive cells were then positively selected on CD45RA, and the negative fraction formed the memory subset. After blood collection by leukapheresis, PBMCs were isolated using Ficoll-Histopaque density gradient centrifugation and then cryopreserved in the vapor phase of liquid nitrogen. Analytical flow cytometry was used to check the purity and quantity of each magnetically sorted T cell population. From each sorted fraction, genomic DNA was isolated and quantified by UV absorbance on a Nanodrop 2000c.

This clone was seen just once. Its antigen is currently not known. It has no much larger one-base neighbor in the sample; base qualities were not kept. At the DNA level, this CDR3 is encoded by other sequences in the same sample as well. The rearrangement combines TRBV19 with TRBJ2-2; the D gene is perhaps TRBD1 or TRBD2, as each covers 5 bases. The receptor was derived from a man aged 18 to 35 in good health. The source material was naive CD4+ T cells sorted from blood. Taken with the paper, the label for cell subset or site translates to: CD45RA+ positively selected. At the DNA level, the sequence is TGTGCCAGTAGTCCCGGGACGGCGAACACCGGGGAGCTGTTTTTT. Translation gives CASSPGTANTGELFF.